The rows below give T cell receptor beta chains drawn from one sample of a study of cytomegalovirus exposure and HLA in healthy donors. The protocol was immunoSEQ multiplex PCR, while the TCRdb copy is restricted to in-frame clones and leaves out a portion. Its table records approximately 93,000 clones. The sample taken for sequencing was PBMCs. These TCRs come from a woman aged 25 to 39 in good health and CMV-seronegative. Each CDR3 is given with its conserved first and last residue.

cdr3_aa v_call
CASSLSSTTGELFF TRBV19
CASSSQTTNYGYTF TRBV25-1
CASSRGQGDQPQHF TRBV19
CASSWWDTLGYGYTF TRBV6-5
CASSIVVGAREKLFF TRBV19
CASSQKAGGHEQFF TRBV4-1
CASRLAGANEQFF TRBV5-1
CASSHAAQGGNTIYF TRBV7-9
CASSDRDNTPEAFF TRBV6-6
CASSLRQGKGTEAFF TRBV5-1
CASSIGGLEAGELFF TRBV2
CASSQDRGGANVLTF TRBV6-1
CASSLGSGLGGLQETQYF TRBV11-2
CASINGYQETQYF TRBV2
CASGGGIQETQYF TRBV9
CASSFLAGGTSTDTQYF TRBV7-9
CASSPREGELGATEAFF TRBV18
CASSLVGRVLTDTQYF TRBV7-2
CASSDQGVTEQFF TRBV6-1
CASSRGTGVMNTEAFF TRBV4-1
CAWDETGDEQYF TRBV30
CASSRGETQYF TRBV14
CASSYRQRDETQYF TRBV7-8
CAINGVPGLGPETQYF TRBV10-3
CASRGDLAYEQYF TRBV7-9
CASTLWAGGSNEQFF TRBV6-6
CASSSQGENSPLHF TRBV7-8
CASTLRGNRNTGELFF TRBV27
CASRLVPFRDRGNTEAFF TRBV12-2